The clone carrying this T cell receptor beta chain was seen many times. The sample comes from a study of neurological immune-mediated disorders. TCRdb called the 5' RACE reads again in MiXCR, with one record for every CDR3 protein. The table shows 100,000 to 150,000 distinct CDR3 sequences, with about 3.2% occurring only once. This CDR3 has 16 amino acids. V shed 4 bases, J shed 0 bases, and the junction held 8 bases outside the gene matches. Looked up from germline, CDR1 is SGHRS and CDR2 is YFSETQ. Sequencing used PBMCs. This receptor was obtained from a woman in her twenties or thirties with multiple sclerosis. The rearrangement joins TRBV5-1 to TRBJ1-1; 8 nucleotides agree with TRBD1. Here the CDR3 DNA reads TGCGCCAGCAGCCTTACCCCAGGGGGCCTGAACACTGAAGCTTTCTTT. Protein: CASSLTPGGLNTEAFF.